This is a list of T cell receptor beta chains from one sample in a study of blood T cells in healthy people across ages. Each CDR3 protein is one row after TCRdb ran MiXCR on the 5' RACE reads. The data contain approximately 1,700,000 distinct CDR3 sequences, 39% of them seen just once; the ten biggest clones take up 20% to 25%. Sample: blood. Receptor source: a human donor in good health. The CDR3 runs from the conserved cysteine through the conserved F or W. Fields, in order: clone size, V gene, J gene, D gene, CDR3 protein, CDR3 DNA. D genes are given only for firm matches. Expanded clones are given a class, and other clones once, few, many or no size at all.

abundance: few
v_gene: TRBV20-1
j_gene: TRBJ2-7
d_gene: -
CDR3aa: CSARDMSRSKQYF
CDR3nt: TGCAGTGCTAGAGATATGAGCCGATCGAAGCAGTACTTC

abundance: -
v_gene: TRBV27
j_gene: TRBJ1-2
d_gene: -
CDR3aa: CASMHGDRPYGYTF
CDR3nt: TGTGCCAGCATGCACGGTGACAGGCCCTATGGCTACACCTTC

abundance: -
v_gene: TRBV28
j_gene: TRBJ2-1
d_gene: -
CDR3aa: CASRGTLYEQFF
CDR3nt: TGTGCCAGCAGGGGGACACTATACGAGCAGTTCTTC

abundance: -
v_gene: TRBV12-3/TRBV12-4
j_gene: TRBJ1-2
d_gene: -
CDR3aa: CASSLGRAVKGYTF
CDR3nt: TGTGCCAGCAGTTTAGGTAGGGCTGTAAAGGGCTACACCTTC

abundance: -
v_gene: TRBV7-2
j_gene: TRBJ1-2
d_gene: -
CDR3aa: CASSFSDIGYGYTF
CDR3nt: TGTGCCAGCAGCTTTAGCGACATAGGCTATGGCTACACCTTC

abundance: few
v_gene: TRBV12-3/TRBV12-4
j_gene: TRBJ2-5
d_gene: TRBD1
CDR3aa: CASSARDRVQETQYF
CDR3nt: TGTGCCAGCAGTGCCAGGGACAGGGTACAAGAGACCCAGTACTTC

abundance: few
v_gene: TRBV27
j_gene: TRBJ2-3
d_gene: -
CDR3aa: CASSLLSVLTTDTQYF
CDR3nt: TGTGCCAGCAGTTTATTAAGTGTACTTACCACAGATACGCAGTATTTT

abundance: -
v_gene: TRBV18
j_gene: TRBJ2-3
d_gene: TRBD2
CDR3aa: CASSPTSDRQDTQYF
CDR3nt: TGTGCCAGCTCACCGACTAGCGATCGACAAGATACGCAGTATTTT

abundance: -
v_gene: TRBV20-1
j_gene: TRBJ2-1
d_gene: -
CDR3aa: CSARDRVRGANEQFF
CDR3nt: TGCAGTGCTAGAGATAGGGTTCGGGGGGCCAATGAGCAGTTCTTC

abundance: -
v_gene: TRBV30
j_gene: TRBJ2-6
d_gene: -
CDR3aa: CACWGRGARGANVLTF
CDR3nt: TGTGCCTGCTGGGGTCGTGGGGCGCGGGGGGCCAACGTCCTGACTTTC

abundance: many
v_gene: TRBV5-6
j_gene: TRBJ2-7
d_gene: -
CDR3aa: CASSHGYDEQYF
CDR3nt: TGTGCCAGCAGCCATGGGTATGACGAGCAGTACTTC

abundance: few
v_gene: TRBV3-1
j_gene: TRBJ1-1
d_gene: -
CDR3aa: CASSQEDPNTEAFF
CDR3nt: TGTGCCAGCAGCCAGGAGGACCCGAACACTGAAGCTTTCTTT

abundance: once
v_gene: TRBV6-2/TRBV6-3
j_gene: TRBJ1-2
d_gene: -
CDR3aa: CAISGGHYGCTF
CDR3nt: -

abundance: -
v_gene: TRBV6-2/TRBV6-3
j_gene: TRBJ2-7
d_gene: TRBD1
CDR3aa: CASRGTGTFAHREQYF
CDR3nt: TGTGCCAGCAGGGGGACAGGGACTTTTGCGCATCGAGAGCAGTACTTC

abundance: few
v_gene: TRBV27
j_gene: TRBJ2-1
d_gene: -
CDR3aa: CASSWIAPTRSYNEQFF
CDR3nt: TGTGCCAGCAGTTGGATAGCGCCAACCCGATCCTACAATGAGCAGTTCTTC

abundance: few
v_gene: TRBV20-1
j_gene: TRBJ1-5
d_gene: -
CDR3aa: CSASKGTVIRQPQHF
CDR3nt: TGCAGTGCTAGCAAAGGCACAGTGATCCGCCAGCCCCAGCATTTT